Each of the 14 T cell receptor beta chains below was sequenced from the same sample in a study of blood T cell repertoires in COVID-19 (dated by TCRdb to about 2020). Library method: the immunoSEQ multiplex PCR assay. In TCRdb, the immuneACCESS table is reduced to in-frame sequences with V and J assigned. These tables do not hold every clone; where another copy was compared, an unresolved V gene accounts for under half, and the others remain unexplained. The table for this sample lists a few hundred thousand clones; roughly four fifths of them were counted only once. The leading ten clones occupy less than 9.5% of the sample. Sequencing was done on a sample of peripheral blood. Receptors were obtained from a woman aged 80 or older with COVID-19, enrolled during active disease.

This clone was observed a single time. The chain joins TRBV19 to TRBJ1-2, with 7 bases lining up with TRBD1. This CDR3 contains 14 residues. Germline-derived CDR1 and CDR2 are LNHDA and SQIVND (reference sequence). The V gene end was trimmed by 6 bases and the J gene end by 8 bases; junction bases not matched to a gene: 12. The chain's CDR3 is CASRSPVTGSGYTF. CDR3 nucleotides: TGTGCCAGTAGGTCCCCGGTGACAGGGAGCGGCTACACCTTC.

This clone was detected only once. V and J are TRBV7-3 and TRBJ1-5, with 7 positions matching TRBD1. J was trimmed by 8 bases and V by 0 bases; bases with no gene match: 1. CDR3 length: 13 amino acids. Germline values: CDR1 SGHTA, CDR2 FQGTGA. The DNA of the CDR3 is TGTGCCAGCAGCTTAACCACAGGGGAGCCCCAGCATTTT. Its translation: CASSLTTGEPQHF.

The V call is TRBV5-6, the J call TRBJ2-1, with 7 bases fitting TRBD2. With V trimmed by 10 bases and J by 8 bases, 12 bases remained unmatched. This CDR3 has 13 residues. Germline V CDR1 and CDR2: SGHDT, YYEEEE. The CDR3 DNA reads as TGTGCCTCTATAGGACTAGGGAGGGATGAGCAGTTCTTC. Residues: CASIGLGRDEQFF.

There are a few counts of this clone. CDR3 coding DNA: TGTGCCAGCAGCTTGGGGAAGGCTAGCGAACCCACAGATACGCAGTATTTT. It translates to CASSLGKASEPTDTQYF. The chain uses TRBV7-9 and TRBJ2-3, with D possibly being TRBD2 (6 bases). The CDR3 extends over 17 amino acids. Germline values: CDR1 SEHNR, CDR2 FQNEAQ (reference sequence). V was clipped by 3 bases and J by 2 bases, with 18 bases between them.

DNA of the CDR3: TGTGCCAGCTCACCGCTCCCTAACGCTCGGACCGGGGAGCTGTTTTTT. Protein: CASSPLPNARTGELFF. The V gene is TRBV18, the J gene TRBJ2-2; D ambiguous. Trimming left V 3 bases short and J 5 bases short, with 16 bases between. Germline V lookup: CDR1 KGHSH, CDR2 LQKENI. The CDR3 length is 16 residues.

This chain uses TRBV7-2 with TRBJ1-4; possibly TRBD1 for D (6 bases). V shed 5 bases and J shed 1 base, with 14 bases lying between them. Germline loops: CDR1 SGHTA, CDR2 FQGNSA. The CDR3 covers 16 residues. The CDR3 is CASSLRPGQTNEKLFF. In nucleotides, the CDR3 is TGTGCCAGCAGCCTTAGACCGGGACAAACTAATGAAAAACTGTTTTTT.

The rearrangement links TRBV5-6 to TRBJ1-1, with D unresolved. Trimming pared 4 bases from V and 8 bases from J, leaving 12 bases between. From germline, CDR1 is SGHDT and CDR2 YYEEEE. CDR3 length equals 12 residues. In DNA form, the CDR3 reads TGTGCCAGCAGCCTCGGTTATAGAGAAGCTTTCTTT. Amino acids: CASSLGYREAFF.

This chain uses TRBV4-2 with TRBJ2-2; TRBD1 aligns across 9 bases. J lost 5 bases, V lost 4 bases, and 8 bases had no gene match. This CDR3 is built from 16 residues. Per the germline V gene, CDR1 is LGHNA and CDR2 is YNFKEQ. CDR3 protein: CASSRVDRGDTGELFF. DNA for the CDR3: TGTGCCAGCAGCCGAGTAGACAGGGGGGATACCGGGGAGCTGTTTTTT.

This clone was seen only a few times. The chain employs TRBV11-2 and TRBJ1-4, with a tentative D call TRBD1 (5 bases). Germline CDR1 reads SGHAT; CDR2 reads FQNNGV. The CDR3 covers 14 residues. The V gene lost 0 bases and the J gene lost 5 bases, with 7 bases spanning the gap. This CDR3 is CASSLEGGNEKLFF. The CDR3 DNA sequence: TGTGCCAGCAGCTTAGAGGGGGGGAATGAAAAACTGTTTTTT.

This rearrangement joins TRBV6-1 to TRBJ1-2; D is undetermined. The CDR3 is 13 amino acids. V dropped 2 bases and J dropped 8 bases, with 12 bases sitting between them. Germline assignment: CDR1 MNHNS and CDR2 SASEGT. The CDR3 sequence: CASSERGRAGYTF. CDR3 coding DNA: TGTGCCAGCAGTGAACGAGGGAGGGCCGGCTACACCTTC.

V is TRBV18 and J is TRBJ1-5; 7 positions agree with TRBD1. The ends lost 3 bases at V and 2 bases at J; junction bases unmatched: 10. The CDR3 extends over 17 amino acids. CDR1 KGHSH and CDR2 LQKENI come from the germline V gene. As DNA, the CDR3 is TGTGCCAGCTCACCGTCGTTGACAGGGCAAGGCAATCAGCCCCAGCATTTT. It specifies CASSPSLTGQGNQPQHF.

This clone was observed once. The chain employs TRBV25-1 and TRBJ2-3; D perhaps matches TRBD1 (6 bases). The CDR3 loop spans 16 amino acids. Between the trimmed V and J ends, which lost 6 bases and 5 bases, there was a span of 21 bases. Looked up from germline, CDR1 is MGHDK and CDR2 is SYGVNS. The CDR3 DNA follows: TGTGCCAGCAGCGACAAGAGGACAGTCTCACGAGATACGCAGTATTTT. This gives the protein CASSDKRTVSRDTQYF.

This chain connects TRBV11-2 to TRBJ1-2; TRBD1 is a possible D gene (5 bases). The CDR3 contains 18 residues. The V gene lost 0 bases and the J gene lost 0 bases, with 17 bases spanning the gap. CDR1 and CDR2 from the germline V gene are SGHAT and FQNNGV. The CDR3 reads CASSLEGTFKAANYGYTF. The CDR3 DNA sequence: TGTGCCAGCAGCTTAGAGGGGACTTTCAAGGCGGCTAACTATGGCTACACCTTC.

V usage is TRBV11-2 and J usage is TRBJ2-7; 7 bases line up with TRBD1. V shed 5 bases and J 4 bases; nucleotides not matched to a gene: 14. Germline V gene sequence: CDR1 SGHAT, CDR2 FQNNGV. The length of the CDR3 is 16 residues. The CDR3 protein is CASSPKSQGGEYEQYF. CDR3 coding DNA: TGTGCCAGCAGCCCAAAGTCCCAAGGGGGCGAGTACGAGCAGTACTTC.